The 4 T cell receptor beta chains given below trace back to one sample, sequenced in a study of graft-versus-host responses after intestinal transplantation. Libraries were prepared by immunoSEQ multiplex PCR; TCRdb keeps only in-frame clonotypes and omits some of them. Seen here are about 14,000 clones, around 35% observed once, and the top ten hold roughly 2%. Stimulators, some 200,000 irradiated and violet-dye-labeled cells, were plated with some 200,000 CFSE-labeled responder cells. The starting material was alloreactive CD8+ T cells from a mixed lymphocyte reaction culture, obtained before intestinal transplant. This sample's subset: CFSE-low proliferating T cells sorted from approximately six-day pre-transplant mixed lymphocyte reaction (GvH or HvG direction). All receptors derive from a human patient who received an intestinal transplant.

The V gene is TRBV30, the J gene TRBJ1-5, with D possibly being TRBD1 (5 bases). The CDR3 consists of 14 residues. Germline V CDR1 and CDR2: GTSNPN, SVGIG (reference sequence). With 0 bases removed from V and 4 bases from J, the gap between germline ends came to 10 bases. For the CDR3, the DNA is TGTGCCTGGAGTGTCGACAGTTCTAATCAGCCCCAGCATTTT. The encoded protein is CAWSVDSSNQPQHF. The complete variable domain, with remaining parts taken from reference TRBV30 and TRBJ1-5, reads SQTIHQWPATLVQPVGSPLSLECTVEGTSNPNLYWYRQAAGRGLQLLFYSVGIGQISSEVPQNLSASRPQDRQFILSSKKLLLSDSGFYLCAWSVDSSNQPQHFGDGTRLSIL.

This clone has more than one count but fewer than ten. V is TRBV7-2 and J is TRBJ2-7; 7 bases fit TRBD2. Germline CDR1 reads SGHTA; CDR2 reads FQGNSA. With V trimmed by 2 bases and J by 5 bases, 6 bases remained unmatched. The CDR3 totals 14 residues. This CDR3 is CASSLLAAFDEQYF. In DNA, the CDR3 is TGTGCCAGCAGCTTACTAGCGGCTTTTGACGAGCAGTACTTC.

By share, this clone counts as medium-sized. V usage is TRBV7-9 and J usage is TRBJ2-7; TRBD1 is a possible D gene (5 bases). This CDR3 contains 14 residues. Germline V gives CDR1 SEHNR, CDR2 FQNEAQ (reference sequence). V was trimmed by 1 base and J by 5 bases, leaving 12 bases between them. CDR3 region: CASSLVGAAHEQYF. The CDR3 DNA reads TGTGCCAGCAGCTTAGTTGGGGCGGCCCACGAGCAGTACTTC.

This clone was seen just once. The chain joins TRBV28 to TRBJ1-5; D possibly corresponds to TRBD1 (5 bases). Germline loops: CDR1 MDHEN, CDR2 SYDVKM. This CDR3 spans 15 amino acids. V lost 3 bases to trimming and J lost 2 bases, with 11 bases between them. The CDR3 bases are TGTGCCAGCAGTTTGGGGGGGAGTGGCAATCAGCCCCAGCATTTT. Translated, it gives CASSLGGSGNQPQHF. The full variable domain, its missing parts supplied by reference TRBV28 and TRBJ1-5, is DVKVTQSSRYLVKRTGEKVFLECVQDMDHENMFWYRQDPGLGLRLIYFSYDVKMKEKGDIPEGYSVSREKKERFSLILESASTNQTSMYLCASSLGGSGNQPQHFGDGTRLSIL.